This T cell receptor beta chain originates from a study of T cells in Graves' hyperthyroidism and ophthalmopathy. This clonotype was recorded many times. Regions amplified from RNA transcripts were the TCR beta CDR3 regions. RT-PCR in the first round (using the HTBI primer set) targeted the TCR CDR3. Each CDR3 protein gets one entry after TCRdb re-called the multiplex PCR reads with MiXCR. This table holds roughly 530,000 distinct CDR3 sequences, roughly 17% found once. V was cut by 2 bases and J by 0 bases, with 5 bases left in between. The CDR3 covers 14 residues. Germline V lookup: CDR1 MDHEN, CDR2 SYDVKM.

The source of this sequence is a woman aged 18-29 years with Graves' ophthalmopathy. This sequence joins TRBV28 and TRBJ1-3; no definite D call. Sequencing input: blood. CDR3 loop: CASSLMSSGNTIYF. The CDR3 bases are TGTGCCAGCAGTTTAATGAGCTCTGGAAACACCATATATTTT.